Following are 27 T cell receptor beta chains from one sample sequenced in a study of blood T cell repertoires in COVID-19 (dated by TCRdb to between 2020 and 2021). Libraries came from the immunoSEQ multiplex PCR assay. TCRdb re-hosts the immuneACCESS table, in-frame sequences only. Its copies lack some clones; in the studies checked, an unresolved V gene accounts for under half of them, and the cause for the rest is not known. Here the sample has about 90,000 clones; around three quarters occur a single time. About 7% of the sample goes to the ten largest clones. Sequenced input: peripheral blood. These receptors were taken from a man aged 65-85 years with acute or convalescent COVID-19.

The V call is TRBV5-6, the J call TRBJ1-5, with TRBD1 as a possible D gene (5 bases). CDR3 length: 16 amino acids. CDR1 is SGHDT and CDR2 is YYEEEE in the germline V gene. With 1 base removed from V and 2 bases from J, the gap between germline ends came to 13 bases. Here the CDR3 DNA reads TGTGCCAGCAGCTTGTACGGCGGGGGGGGCAATCAGCCCCAGCATTTT. Protein: CASSLYGGGGNQPQHF.

A few counts support this clone. The V and J genes are TRBV19 and TRBJ1-1; D is undetermined. The CDR3 sequence is 14 residues long. With 1 base removed from V and 0 bases from J, the gap between germline ends came to 6 bases. The germline CDR1 and CDR2 sequences are LNHDA and SQIVND (reference sequence). The CDR3 bases are TGTGCCAGTAGTATAGCGAGGGTGAACACTGAAGCTTTCTTT. This sequence encodes CASSIARVNTEAFF.

The CDR3 DNA reads as TGTGCCAGCAGCTTAGGTTTCAGCTACGAGCAGTACTTC. This translates into CASSLGFSYEQYF. The J gene is TRBJ2-7, the V gene TRBV11-3; D is unresolved. V was pared by 1 base and J by 3 bases, with 7 bases between. Germline loops: CDR1 SGHNT, CDR2 YENEEA. This CDR3 is 13 amino acids long.

The chain uses TRBV6-1 and TRBJ1-5; D is unclear. Trimming cost V 1 base and J 1 base, with 8 bases left between them. The CDR3 loop spans 15 amino acids. Germline CDR1 MNHNS, CDR2 SASEGT. CDR3 DNA: TGTGCCAGCAGTGAAGGCGCCCTGAGCAATCAGCCCCAGCATTTT. Its translation: CASSEGALSNQPQHF.

The gene calls are TRBV10-3 and TRBJ2-7, with D possibly being TRBD1 (6 bases). Germline CDR1 and CDR2: ENHRY and SYGVKD. Trimming removed 2 bases from V and 4 bases from J, with 12 bases in between. This CDR3 spans 14 amino acids. CDR3 in DNA: TGTGCCATCAGTGAGCCAGGGGCGAAGTACGAGCAGTACTTC. It specifies CAISEPGAKYEQYF.

The chain uses TRBV11-2 and TRBJ2-7; a weak D match, TRBD2 (6 bases). V was shortened by 5 bases and J by 0 bases, with 14 bases between the two germline ends. The length of the CDR3 is 15 residues. Germline CDR1 reads SGHAT; CDR2 reads FQNNGV. This CDR3 is CASSLTSRHSYEQYF. In DNA, the CDR3 is TGTGCCAGCAGCCTCACTAGCCGACACTCCTACGAGCAGTACTTC.

The CDR3 is CASRLNTGTGFRGYTF. The CDR3 nucleotides are TGCGCCAGCAGACTCAACACCGGGACAGGGTTCCGGGGCTACACCTTC. The J gene is TRBJ1-2, the V gene TRBV5-1; TRBD1 matches at 9 bases. V lost 5 bases to trimming and J lost 8 bases; unmatched junction nucleotides: 16. There are 16 residues in the CDR3. CDR1 SGHRS and CDR2 YFSETQ come from the germline V gene.

The rearrangement links TRBV6-5 to TRBJ1-1, with 7 bases lining up with TRBD1. V lost 6 bases to trimming and J lost 8 bases; unmatched junction nucleotides: 9. The CDR3 sequence is 13 residues long. Germline V gene lookup returns CDR1 MNHEY and CDR2 SVGAGI. This CDR3 is CASRTPGQREAFF. In DNA form, the CDR3 reads TGTGCCAGCAGGACTCCGGGACAGAGAGAAGCTTTCTTT.

The rearrangement links TRBV24-1 to TRBJ2-1; 15 positions match TRBD2. Germline-derived CDR1 and CDR2 are KGHDR and SFDVKD. There are 17 residues in the CDR3. V lost 3 bases to trimming and J lost 7 bases; unmatched junction nucleotides: 6. This chain's CDR3 is CATSDRTSGGARNEQFF. In nucleotides, the CDR3 is TGTGCCACCAGTGATCGGACTAGCGGGGGGGCCCGGAATGAGCAGTTCTTC.

This chain joins TRBV6-2 or TRBV6-3 and TRBJ2-2, with 9 bases identical to TRBD2. In germline, CDR1 is MNHEY, CDR2 SVGEGT. The CDR3 extends over 14 amino acids. Trimming cost V 6 bases and J 4 bases; bases outside gene matches: 3. The CDR3 sequence is CASSRAGGTGELFF. CDR3 bases: TGTGCCAGCAGCCGAGCGGGAGGCACCGGGGAGCTGTTTTTT.

This chain links TRBV5-1 with TRBJ2-3; the D gene is possibly TRBD2 (7 bases). V shed 4 bases and J shed 6 bases, with 18 bases lying between them. CDR3 length: 15 residues. The germline gives CDR1 SGHRS, CDR2 YFSETQ. CDR3 in DNA: TGCGCCAGCAGCCCTTCGCCGGGGGGCGCGGATACGCAGTATTTT. Translating it yields CASSPSPGGADTQYF.

This chain connects TRBV7-2 to TRBJ2-7; 7 bases fit TRBD1. CDR3 length: 13 residues. After removal of 5 bases from V and 4 bases from J, the junction contained 5 bases not matched to a gene. Germline loops: CDR1 SGHTA, CDR2 FQGNSA. The chain's CDR3 is CASSLNRGYEQYV. CDR3 DNA sequence: TGTGCCAGCAGCCTAAACAGGGGATACGAGCAGTACGTC.

DNA for the CDR3: TGTGCCTGGTGCTGTCGGACAGGGGATTATGGCTACACCTTC. As protein: CAWCCRTGDYGYTF. This chain joins TRBV30 and TRBJ1-2, with 9 bases aligning to TRBD1. In germline, CDR1 is GTSNPN, CDR2 SVGIG (reference sequence). The CDR3 runs to 14 residues. V dropped 5 bases and J dropped 5; count of bases not matched to a gene: 9.

The V and J genes are TRBV7-6 and TRBJ1-4; 8 bases line up with TRBD1. V was pared by 2 bases and J by 11 bases, with 13 bases of the junction left unmatched. This CDR3 has 16 amino acids. Germline V CDR1 and CDR2: SGHVS, FNYEAQ. CDR3 sequence reads: CASSLTGTGDFGKLFF. DNA of the CDR3: TGTGCCAGCAGCTTAACCGGGACAGGAGACTTTGGGAAACTGTTTTTT.

The gene calls are TRBV7-2 and TRBJ2-3, with D unclear. The germline gives CDR1 SGHTA, CDR2 FQGNSA. The V end was cut by 2 bases, the J end by 0 bases, with 6 bases between. The CDR3 covers 14 residues. The CDR3 bases are TGTGCCAGCAGCTTAAGCGACAGCACAGATACGCAGTATTTT. Translation: CASSLSDSTDTQYF.

The chain links TRBV30 to TRBJ1-1; D unclear. The germline gives CDR1 GTSNPN, CDR2 SVGIG (reference sequence). CDR3 length equals 12 residues. The ends were cut back, 3 bases at V and 5 bases at J, with 10 bases in the middle. The CDR3 coding sequence is TGTGCCTGGAGGCCCCGGGGAACTGAAGCTTTCTTT. Translated, it gives CAWRPRGTEAFF.

CDR3 coding DNA: TGTGCCAGCAGTGGTCGGACTAGCGGGCTAAGTGACATTCAGTACTTC. It specifies CASSGRTSGLSDIQYF. The chain links TRBV28 to TRBJ2-4; TRBD2 matches at 11 bases. After removal of 5 bases from V and 8 bases from J, the junction contained 11 bases not matched to a gene. The CDR3 is 16 residues long. Germline V gene lookup returns CDR1 MDHEN and CDR2 SYDVKM.

The CDR3 DNA follows: TGTGCCAGCAGCTTAGGCCTAGACACAGATACGCAGTATTTT. It codes for CASSLGLDTDTQYF. V usage is TRBV7-9 and J usage is TRBJ2-3; D is unclear. Germline CDR1 SEHNR, CDR2 FQNEAQ (reference sequence). Between the trimmed V and J ends, which lost 1 base and 2 bases, there was a span of 7 bases. This CDR3 is 14 amino acids long. Full variable domain (rest looked up from reference TRBV7-9 and TRBJ2-3): DTGVSQNPRHKITKRGQNVTFRCDPISEHNRLYWYRQTLGQGPEFLTYFQNEAQLEKSRLLSDRFSAERPKGSFSTLEIQRTEQGDSAMYLCASSLGLDTDTQYFGPGTRLTVL.

The chain joins TRBV6-1 to TRBJ2-7; 7 bases align to TRBD2. The CDR3 sequence is 15 residues long. Looked up from germline, CDR1 is MNHNS and CDR2 is SASEGT. Germline trimming cut 1 base from V and 2 bases from J; bases unmatched to any gene: 5. CDR3 nucleotide sequence: TGTGCCAGCAGTGAAGGAGGACTAGGGACCTACGAGCAGTACTTC. The encoded protein is CASSEGGLGTYEQYF.

In this sample, this clone turned up once. The chain is built from TRBV4-1 and TRBJ1-3; 7 bases are a match to TRBD1. V shed 3 bases and J 3 bases; nucleotides not matched to a gene: 8. Germline V gene sequence: CDR1 MGHRA, CDR2 YSYEKL. The CDR3 is 16 residues long. The CDR3 DNA reads as TGCGCCAGCAGCCACATCACAGGGGCGAGTGGAAACACCATATATTTT. Amino acid sequence: CASSHITGASGNTIYF.

The J gene is TRBJ1-4, the V gene TRBV28; no clear D. V was clipped by 10 bases and J by 5 bases, with 17 bases between them. In germline, CDR1 is MDHEN, CDR2 SYDVKM. This CDR3 spans 14 amino acids. The CDR3 loop reads CATKAGSANEKLFF. The CDR3 DNA is TGTGCCACGAAGGCGGGCAGTGCCAATGAAAAACTGTTTTTT.

The chain employs TRBV3-1 (or the pseudogene TRBV3-2) and TRBJ1-5, with D tentatively TRBD1 (5 bases). V lost 7 bases and J lost 9, with 19 bases in between. This CDR3 has 14 residues. CDR1 LGHDT and CDR2 YNNKEL come from the germline V gene (reference sequence). The CDR3 DNA is TGTGCCAGCACCCTGGGACTGGGCATTTTGCCCCAGCATTTT. Translation gives CASTLGLGILPQHF.

The rearrangement joins TRBV2 to TRBJ2-3; a possible D gene is TRBD1 (6 bases). Between the trimmed V and J ends, which lost 2 bases and 2 bases, there was a span of 11 bases. The CDR3 is made up of 15 amino acids. Germline values: CDR1 SNHLY, CDR2 FYNNEI. CDR3 sequence reads: CASSERQGYTDTQYF. CDR3 nucleotides: TGTGCCAGCAGTGAACGCCAGGGGTACACAGATACGCAGTATTTT.

This rearrangement joins TRBV11-3 to TRBJ2-3, with D possibly matching TRBD2 (5 bases). This CDR3 contains 14 residues. The V end was cut by 5 bases, the J end by 1 base, with 10 bases between. Germline assignment: CDR1 SGHNT and CDR2 YENEEA. The CDR3 region is CASSTGVRTDTQYF. CDR3 bases: TGTGCCAGCAGCACCGGGGTCCGCACAGATACGCAGTATTTT.

This clone appeared a few times. The chain recombines TRBV7-8 with TRBJ1-2; 9 positions match TRBD1. Germline trimming cut 6 bases from V and 2 bases from J; bases unmatched to any gene: 10. Germline V gives CDR1 SGHVS, CDR2 FQNEAQ. The CDR3 covers 16 residues. The DNA for the CDR3 is TGTGCCAGCAGTAAACAGGGGGCAGGGGCCAACTATGGCTACACCTTC. Translating it yields CASSKQGAGANYGYTF.

The chain has TRBV6-5 and TRBJ2-7; 11 bases align to TRBD2. From germline, CDR1 is MNHEY and CDR2 SVGAGI. Germline trimming cut 8 bases from V and 2 bases from J; bases unmatched to any gene: 2. The CDR3 loop spans 13 amino acids. CDR3 coding DNA: TGTGCCAGCCTGACTAGCGGGGCCTACGAGCAGTACTTC. This translates into CASLTSGAYEQYF.

The chain carries TRBV6-5 and TRBJ1-1, with D unresolved. V lost 2 bases to trimming and J lost 4 bases, with 5 bases between them. The germline gives CDR1 MNHEY, CDR2 SVGAGI. The CDR3 totals 12 residues. For the CDR3, the DNA is TGTGCCAGCAGTTACGGGAGCACTGAAGCTTTCTTT. Translation: CASSYGSTEAFF.